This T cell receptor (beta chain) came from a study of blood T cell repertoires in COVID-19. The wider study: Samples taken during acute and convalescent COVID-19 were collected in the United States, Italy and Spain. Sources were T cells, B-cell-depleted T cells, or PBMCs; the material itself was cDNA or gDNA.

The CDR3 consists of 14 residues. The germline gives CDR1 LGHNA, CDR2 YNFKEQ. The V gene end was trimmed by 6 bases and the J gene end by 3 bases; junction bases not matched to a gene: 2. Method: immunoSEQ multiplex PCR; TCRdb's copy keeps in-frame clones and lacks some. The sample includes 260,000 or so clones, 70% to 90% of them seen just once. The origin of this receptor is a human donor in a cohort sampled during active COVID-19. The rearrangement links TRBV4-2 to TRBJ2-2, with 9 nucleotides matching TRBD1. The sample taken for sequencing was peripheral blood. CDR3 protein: CASRGTGYTGELFF. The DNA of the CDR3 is TGTGCCAGCAGGGGGACAGGGTACACCGGGGAGCTGTTTTTT.